The T cell receptor (beta chain) described here comes from a study of blood T cell repertoires in COVID-19. Study summary: Donors in the United States, Italy and Spain gave samples during acute or convalescent COVID-19.

This clone has only one observation. TCRdb's table, derived via immunoSEQ multiplex PCR, lists solely in-frame clones and lacks some. The repertoire includes approximately 190,000 clones, roughly 88% of them detected once, and about 6.8% sits in the top ten. Trimming took 5 bases from V and 4 from J; bases not matched to a gene: 16. This CDR3 contains 18 residues. Germline CDR1 SGHRS, CDR2 YFSETQ. This TCR derives from a woman aged 40 to 49 who had recovered from COVID-19. The chain joins TRBV5-1 to TRBJ2-1; TRBD1 agrees at 9 bases. Sequenced sample: peripheral blood. The CDR3 spells CASRPTTGGNHKYNEQFF. CDR3 nucleotides: TGCGCCAGCAGGCCGACGACAGGGGGAAACCATAAATACAATGAGCAGTTCTTC.